This TCR beta chain appears in the sequencing data of a study of human T cells and chemical hapten exposure. The wider study: Small pooled library volume differences chiefly drove per-sample TCR yield variation.

The study's findings and limits: After DPC sensitization, TCRs above 1 in 1000 frequency showed no change.

Unfractionated whole blood was the source of the extracted total RNA. The CDR3 contains 12 residues. Trimming took 6 bases from V and 7 from J; bases not matched to a gene: 0. Germline CDR1 and CDR2: SEHNR and FQNEAQ (reference sequence). Individual cDNA molecules each carried unique molecular identifiers attached by the library. Original methodology: Individual samples carried between about 20,000 and 700,000 TCRs, with about 88,000 as the median. TCRdb used MiXCR to reprocess the reads, holding one entry per CDR3 protein. TCRdb's processing, not the study's, gives the V and J calls here. In the table there are around 120,000 distinct CDR3 sequences, more than 8.5% of which are singletons. On this clonotype: The antigen is not known.

This chain joins TRBV7-9 and TRBJ2-2; 9 nucleotides align to TRBD2. The sequence was collected from a human donor in good health. Some clones in this sample may be carry-over from other donors' samples. The specimen was whole blood. The CDR3 DNA follows: TGTGCCAGCAGGACTAGCGGCGGGGAGCTGTTTTTT. It yields the protein CASRTSGGELFF.